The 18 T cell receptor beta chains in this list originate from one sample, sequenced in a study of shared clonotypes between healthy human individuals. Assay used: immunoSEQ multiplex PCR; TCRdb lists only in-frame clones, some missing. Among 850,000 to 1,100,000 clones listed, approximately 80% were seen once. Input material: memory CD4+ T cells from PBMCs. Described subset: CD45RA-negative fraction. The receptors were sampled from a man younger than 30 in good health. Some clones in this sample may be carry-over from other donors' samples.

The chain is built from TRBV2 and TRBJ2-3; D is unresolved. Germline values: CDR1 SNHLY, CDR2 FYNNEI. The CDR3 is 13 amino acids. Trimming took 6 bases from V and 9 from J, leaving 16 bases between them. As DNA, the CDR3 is TGTGCCAGCAGCGGACGGGTGCCGGGCACGCAGTATTTT. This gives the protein CASSGRVPGTQYF.

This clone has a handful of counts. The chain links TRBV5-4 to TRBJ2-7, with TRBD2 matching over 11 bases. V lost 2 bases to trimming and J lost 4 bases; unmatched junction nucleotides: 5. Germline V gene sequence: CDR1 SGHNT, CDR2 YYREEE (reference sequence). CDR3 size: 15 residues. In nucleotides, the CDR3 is TGTGCCAGCAGCTTTCTAGCGGGAGGCGTGTACGAGCAGTACTTC. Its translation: CASSFLAGGVYEQYF.

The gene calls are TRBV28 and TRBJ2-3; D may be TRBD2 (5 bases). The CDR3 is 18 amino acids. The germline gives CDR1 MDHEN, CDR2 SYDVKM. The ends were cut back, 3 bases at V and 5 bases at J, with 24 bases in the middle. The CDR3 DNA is TGTGCCAGCAGTTTGGCAGGCGCATCTTTCGGGATACAAGATACGCAGTATTTT. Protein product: CASSLAGASFGIQDTQYF. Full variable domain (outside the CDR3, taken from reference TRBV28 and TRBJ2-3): DVKVTQSSRYLVKRTGEKVFLECVQDMDHENMFWYRQDPGLGLRLIYFSYDVKMKEKGDIPEGYSVSREKKERFSLILESASTNQTSMYLCASSLAGASFGIQDTQYFGPGTRLTVL.

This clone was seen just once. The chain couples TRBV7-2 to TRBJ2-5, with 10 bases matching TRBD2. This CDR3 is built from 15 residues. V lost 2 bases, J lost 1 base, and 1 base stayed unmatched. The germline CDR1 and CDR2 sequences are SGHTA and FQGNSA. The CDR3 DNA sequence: TGTGCCAGCAGCTTATCTAGCGGGGGCCAAGAGACCCAGTACTTC. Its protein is CASSLSSGGQETQYF.

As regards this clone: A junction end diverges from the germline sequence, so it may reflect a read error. This chain's CDR3 is CASSPQGPVGEKLFF. In DNA, the CDR3 is TGTGCCAGCTCGCCACAGGGGCCGGTAGGCGAAAAACTGTTTTTT. The chain links TRBV18 to TRBJ1-4; 7 nucleotides match TRBD1. This CDR3 is built from 15 residues. CDR1 is KGHSH, CDR2 LQKENI, per germline. The entire variable domain, with the rest obtained from reference TRBV18 and TRBJ1-4, is as follows: NAGVMQNPRHLVRRRGQEARLRCSPMKGHSHVYWYRQLPEEGLKFMVYLQKENIIDESGMPKERFSAEFPKEGPSILRIQQVVRGDSAAYFCASSPQGPVGEKLFFGSGTQLSVL.

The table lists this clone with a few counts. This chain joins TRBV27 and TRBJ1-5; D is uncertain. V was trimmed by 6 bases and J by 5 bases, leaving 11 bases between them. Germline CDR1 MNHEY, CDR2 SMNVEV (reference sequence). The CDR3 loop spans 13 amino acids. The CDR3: CASSLLIHQPQHF. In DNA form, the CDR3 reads TGTGCCAGCAGCCTCTTGATCCATCAGCCCCAGCATTTT.

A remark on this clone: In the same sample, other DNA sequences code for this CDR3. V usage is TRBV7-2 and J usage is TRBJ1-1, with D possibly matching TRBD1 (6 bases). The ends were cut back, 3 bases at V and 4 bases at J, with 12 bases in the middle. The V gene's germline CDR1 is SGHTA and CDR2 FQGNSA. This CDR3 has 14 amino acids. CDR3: CASSFHREGTEAFF. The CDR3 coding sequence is TGTGCCAGCAGCTTCCACAGGGAAGGCACTGAAGCTTTCTTT.

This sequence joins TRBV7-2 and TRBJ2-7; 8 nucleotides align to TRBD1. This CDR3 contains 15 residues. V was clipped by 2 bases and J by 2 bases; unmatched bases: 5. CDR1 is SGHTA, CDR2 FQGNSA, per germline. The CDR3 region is CASSLLDRATYEQYF. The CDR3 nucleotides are TGTGCCAGCAGCTTACTGGACAGGGCCACCTACGAGCAGTACTTC.

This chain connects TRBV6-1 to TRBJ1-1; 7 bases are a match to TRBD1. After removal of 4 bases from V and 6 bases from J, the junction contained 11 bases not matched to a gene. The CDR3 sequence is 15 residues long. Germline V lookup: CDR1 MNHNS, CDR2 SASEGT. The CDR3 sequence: CASSVSGGDVAEAFF. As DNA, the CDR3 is TGTGCCAGCAGTGTGTCAGGGGGTGATGTCGCTGAAGCTTTCTTT.

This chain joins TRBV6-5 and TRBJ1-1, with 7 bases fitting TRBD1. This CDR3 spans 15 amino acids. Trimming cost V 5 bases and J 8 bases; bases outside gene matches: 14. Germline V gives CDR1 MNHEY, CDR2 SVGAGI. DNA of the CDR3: TGTGCCAGCAGTGCTCAGGACAGGACCCTGGGGGAAGCTTTCTTT. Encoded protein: CASSAQDRTLGEAFF.

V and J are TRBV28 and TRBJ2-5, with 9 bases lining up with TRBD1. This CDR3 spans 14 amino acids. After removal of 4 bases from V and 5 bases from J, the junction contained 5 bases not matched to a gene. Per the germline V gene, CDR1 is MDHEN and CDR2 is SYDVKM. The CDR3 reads CASSSQGALETQYF. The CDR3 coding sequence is TGTGCCAGCAGTTCACAGGGGGCGCTGGAGACCCAGTACTTC. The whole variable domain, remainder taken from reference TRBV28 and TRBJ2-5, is DVKVTQSSRYLVKRTGEKVFLECVQDMDHENMFWYRQDPGLGLRLIYFSYDVKMKEKGDIPEGYSVSREKKERFSLILESASTNQTSMYLCASSSQGALETQYFGPGTRLLVL.

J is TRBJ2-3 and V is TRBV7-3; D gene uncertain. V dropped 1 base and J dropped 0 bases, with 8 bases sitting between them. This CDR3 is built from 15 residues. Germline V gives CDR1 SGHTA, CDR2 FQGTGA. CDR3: CASSLKRDSTDTQYF. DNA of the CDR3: TGTGCCAGCAGCTTAAAAAGGGATAGCACAGATACGCAGTATTTT.

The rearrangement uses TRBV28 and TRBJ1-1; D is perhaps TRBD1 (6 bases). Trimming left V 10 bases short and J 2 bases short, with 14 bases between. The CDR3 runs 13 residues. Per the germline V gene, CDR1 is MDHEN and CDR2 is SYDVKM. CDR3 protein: CATLSTGNTEAFF. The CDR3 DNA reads TGTGCCACCCTTTCGACAGGCAACACTGAAGCTTTCTTT.

The CDR3 coding sequence is TGTGCCTGGAGTGTACTTTTCGCGGTTGGCTACACCTTC. Protein product: CAWSVLFAVGYTF. The gene calls are TRBV30 and TRBJ1-2, with no clear D. This CDR3 region has 13 residues. Germline V gene data show CDR1 as GTSNPN and CDR2 as SVGIG (reference sequence). The germline V and J ends were trimmed by 0 bases and 7 bases, with 12 bases remaining between them.

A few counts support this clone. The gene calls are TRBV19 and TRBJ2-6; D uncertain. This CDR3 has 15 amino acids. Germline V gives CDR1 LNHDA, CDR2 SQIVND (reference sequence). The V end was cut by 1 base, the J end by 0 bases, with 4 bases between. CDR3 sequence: CASSIVNSGANVLTF. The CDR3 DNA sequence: TGTGCCAGTAGTATAGTAAACTCTGGGGCCAACGTCCTGACTTTC.

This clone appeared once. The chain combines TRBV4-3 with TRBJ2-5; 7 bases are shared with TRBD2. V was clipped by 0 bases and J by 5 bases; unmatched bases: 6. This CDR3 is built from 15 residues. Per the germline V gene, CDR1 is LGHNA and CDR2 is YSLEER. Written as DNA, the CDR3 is TGCGCCAGCAGCCAAGAGGGAACTAGCGAGGAGACCCAGTACTTC. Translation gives CASSQEGTSEETQYF.

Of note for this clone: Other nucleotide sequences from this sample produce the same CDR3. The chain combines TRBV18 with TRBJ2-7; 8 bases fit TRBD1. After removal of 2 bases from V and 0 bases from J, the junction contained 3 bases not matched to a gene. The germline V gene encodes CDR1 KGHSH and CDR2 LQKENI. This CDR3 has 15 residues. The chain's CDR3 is CASSPGTGGSYEQYF. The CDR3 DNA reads TGTGCCAGCTCACCAGGGACAGGAGGCTCCTACGAGCAGTACTTC.

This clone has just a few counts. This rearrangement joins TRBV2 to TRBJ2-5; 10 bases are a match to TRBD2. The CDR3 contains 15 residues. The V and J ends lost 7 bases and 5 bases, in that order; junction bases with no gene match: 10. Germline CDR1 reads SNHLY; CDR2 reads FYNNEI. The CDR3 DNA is TGTGCCAGCAAGTCGACTAGCGGGTCCGGGGAGACCCAGTACTTC. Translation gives CASKSTSGSGETQYF.